The rows below give T cell receptor beta chains drawn from one sample of a study of T cell responses to AZD1222 COVID-19 vaccine. The repertoire was sequenced with immunoSEQ multiplex PCR; TCRdb's copy has only in-frame clones and lacks some. The table lists about 180,000 clones, 85% to 95% of them singletons, with roughly 1.9% in the top ten. Sample: peripheral blood, taken 28 days after the second AZD1222 dose. All receptors come from an adult who received the AZD1222 COVID-19 vaccine. Each CDR3 is given with its conserved first and last residue. The order of the fields is clone size, D gene, V gene, J gene, CDR3 protein, CDR3 DNA. The D gene is left open where the match is weak. Clone size, where shown, is once, few, many, or a class for clones that have expanded.

-	TRBD1	TRBV7-8	TRBJ2-2	CASSRNRGLNTGELFF	TGTGCCAGCAGCAGAAACAGGGGGCTAAACACCGGGGAGCTGTTTTTT
-	TRBD1	TRBV5-1	TRBJ2-2	CASSPQGSNTGELFF	TGCGCCAGCAGCCCACAGGGGTCCAACACCGGGGAGCTGTTTTTT
once	TRBD1	TRBV6-5	TRBJ2-3	CASIGQGNTDTQYF	TGTGCCAGCATAGGACAGGGGAACACAGATACGCAGTATTTT
-	TRBD1	TRBV6-5	TRBJ1-4	CASSYPPRGRDEKLFF	TGTGCCAGCAGTTACCCACCCAGGGGGCGTGATGAAAAACTGTTTTTT
-	-	TRBV18	TRBJ1-1	CASSLNGAGGRTEAFF	TGTGCCAGCTCACTCAACGGCGCAGGCGGTCGTACTGAAGCTTTCTTT
-	TRBD2	TRBV7-8	TRBJ2-3	CASSRAGGPDTQYF	TGTGCCAGCAGCCGGGCGGGGGGCCCAGATACGCAGTATTTT
-	-	TRBV11-2	TRBJ1-3	CASSLNSFGSGNTIYF	TGTGCCAGCAGCTTAAACTCCTTCGGCTCTGGAAACACCATATATTTT
-	-	TRBV5-1	TRBJ1-4	CASSLDTTNEKLFF	TGCGCCAGCAGCTTGGACACAACTAATGAAAAACTGTTTTTT
-	-	TRBV19	TRBJ1-1	CASSILTRNPEAFF	TGTGCCAGTAGTATATTAACGAGGAACCCTGAAGCTTTCTTT
-	-	TRBV7-2	TRBJ2-2	CASSLTGTRNTGELFF	TGTGCCAGCAGCTTGACCGGGACACGGAACACCGGGGAGCTGTTTTTT
-	-	TRBV7-2	TRBJ2-7	CASSLVQRSSYEQYF	TGTGCCAGCAGCTTAGTTCAGAGGAGCTCCTACGAGCAGTACTTC
once	TRBD2	TRBV5-1	TRBJ2-3	CASSRALAGGLDTDTQYF	TGCGCCAGCAGCCGGGCACTAGCGGGAGGATTAGACACAGATACGCAGTATTTT
-	TRBD1	TRBV27	TRBJ1-1	CASSLSPTGDTEAFF	TGTGCCAGCAGTTTATCCCCGACAGGGGACACTGAAGCTTTCTTT